This TCR beta chain is drawn from a study of blood T cell repertoires in COVID-19. V lost 4 bases to trimming and J lost 5 bases, with 17 bases between them. The CDR3 spans 15 residues. CDR1 and CDR2 from the germline V gene are MDHEN and SYDVKM. Method: immunoSEQ multiplex PCR; TCRdb's copy keeps in-frame clones and lacks some. Of 350,000 to 450,000 clones in the sample, 80% to 90% were seen once. This chain links TRBV28 with TRBJ2-5, with D possibly being TRBD2 (5 bases). Material: PBMCs or T cells enriched from blood (not recorded which). The TCR originated in a man aged 40-55 years in a cohort exposed to, infected with or recovered from COVID-19 (not recorded which). CDR3 DNA sequence: TGTGCCAGCAGTTCCCCGGGGTCCGCTATTGAGACCCAGTACTTC. Amino acid sequence: CASSSPGSAIETQYF. Supplemented by reference TRBV28 and TRBJ2-5, the full variable domain reads DVKVTQSSRYLVKRTGEKVFLECVQDMDHENMFWYRQDPGLGLRLIYFSYDVKMKEKGDIPEGYSVSREKKERFSLILESASTNQTSMYLCASSSPGSAIETQYFGPGTRLLVL.